Described below is a single TCR beta chain sequence and its context. A single count supports this clonotype. The clone's antigen remains unknown. Per-base quality was not reported, and no clone a single base away is much larger than it. Donors were roughly 40 systemically healthy Caucasian individuals from Russia aged about 6 to 100 years. About 10 milliliters of peripheral blood were collected from each donor into EDTA-treated Vacutainer tubes. Ficoll-Paque density-gradient centrifugation was used to isolate PBMCs, with at least 6.5 million per sample. Trizol reagent was used to extract total RNA from PBMCs, with at least 6 micrograms per sample. Naive CD45RAhigh/CD27high T cell percentages were measured by flow cytometry on a PBMC aliquot from every donor. These data belong to a study of blood T cells in healthy people across ages (dated by TCRdb to between 2015 and 2017). Regarding the study in general: In model experiments, template switching captured about one uniquely barcoded TCR beta cDNA molecule for every two T cells. Two additional independent replicas of 1 million unique cDNA reads from the same blood draw were analyzed for two donors (one aged 18 to 30 and one aged 80 or older). The donors were divided into four age groups: young (average approximately 15 years), middle-aged (about 40), aged (under 70) and long-lived (roughly 86). Donors of different ages were randomly distributed across sequencing lanes to avoid experimental bias. To track age-related changes in TCR beta repertoire diversity, the study relied on deep sequencing normalized with unique cDNA molecular identifiers.

Libraries were made using 5' RACE. The run used an Illumina HiSeq 2500. A second PCR of about 6 to 12 cycles was run with a J-beta primer mix and a sample-barcoded 5' primer. A unique molecular identifier was introduced onto each TCR beta cDNA molecule by a template-switch 5' adaptor carrying 12 random nucleotides. Each sample yielded at least 2.5 million CDR3-containing paired-end reads. First-strand cDNA was synthesized from all RNA with the Mint cDNA synthesis kit, primed by a TRBC-specific oligonucleotide. Following uracil-DNA glycosylase treatment, all cDNA underwent a first 18-cycle PCR with the universal primers M1SS and BC2_uni_R. The authors processed their data as follows. For normalization, 1 million high-quality reads, each with a distinct molecular identifier, were randomly selected from each sample. Instead of being binned into consensus sequences, reads that shared molecular identifiers were thrown out. MiTCR, set to a Q25 quality threshold and the strictest error-elimination algorithm, was used for CDR3 identification, clonotype clustering and error correction. A nonparametric unseen species model with Euler transformation was used to estimate a lower bound on total TCR beta diversity. In TCRdb, the public reads were trimmed at Q25 with fastp and aligned with MiXCR, with productive beta chains retained. Identical CDR3 proteins give one entry, which carries the most common genes and DNA. TCRdb's processing, not the authors', yielded these V and J calls. Across this sample there are 800,000 to 1,000,000 distinct CDR3 sequences, with around 46% seen only once. Of the sample, roughly 12% is held by the ten largest clones.

Results and caveats for the whole study, not just this receptor: Donor CMV infection status was unknown, potentially confounding age-related changes in expanded clonotypes. Total diversity estimates from one million sequenced T cells were considered lower bounds and underestimates. Conclusive comparison of naive and antigen-experienced compartments was prevented by the profiling of bulk unsorted PBMCs. Compared with the aged group, the long-lived group had more naive CD4+ T cells, fewer expanded clones and increased TCR diversity, suggesting age selection. Observed TCR beta diversity per million T cells fell roughly linearly with age, and a significant reduction was already apparent by age roughly 40. The percentage of naive T cells measured by flow cytometry correlated strongly with observed TCR beta diversity.

CDR1 and CDR2 were assigned from the germline V gene (reference sequence) as DFQATT and SNEGSKA. Between the V and J ends, shortened by 2 bases and 2 bases respectively, the junction contains 16 bases. The CDR3, cysteine through phenylalanine, is 16 amino acids long. The read is trimmed to its CDR3 DNA, 48 bases read in frame from base 1. This chain joins TRBV20-1 to TRBJ1-5, and TRBD1 may be the D gene, going by 5 matching bases. The receptor's source is a man aged 30 to 39 in good health. The material sequenced was blood. Here the CDR3 is given as CSARWGEGMGNQPQHF. The sequenced DNA: TGCAGTGCTAGATGGGGTGAGGGGATGGGCAATCAGCCCCAGCATTTT.